This T cell receptor beta chain appears in the sequencing data of a study of metastatic and nonmetastatic thyroid tumors. Study-wide background: A comparison of repertoires was made across blood and tumor or nodule tissue from malignant and benign thyroid patients.

On this clone: The antigen remains unidentified.

Study-wide results and limits: Reported TCR beta diversity, measured in blood and tumor, was significantly higher for malignant thyroid tumors than for benign nodules.

Source study methods: In papillary thyroid cancer, a distant-metastasis classifier was built using CDR3 differences across clinicopathological groups. TCRdb re-called the PCR reads through MiXCR. The V and J calls reflect TCRdb's pipeline rather than the authors' work. The sample includes some 19,000 clones, less than 20% of them seen just once. With 4 bases clipped from V and 6 bases from J, the junction kept 1 base outside the gene matches. This CDR3 contains 13 residues. CDR1 and CDR2 (germline): SGHAT, FQNNGV. Before thyroid surgery, none of the patients had received any treatment. Sequencing input: blood. This receptor was obtained from a female donor with papillary thyroid cancer or a benign thyroid nodule (not recorded which). Some clones in this sample may be carry-over from other donors' samples. The chain uses TRBV11-2 and TRBJ2-3, with 10 bases that match TRBD2. The CDR3 region has the DNA TGTGCCAGCAGCTGGGGACTAGCGGATACGCAGTATTTT. Its translation: CASSWGLADTQYF.